Only a few counts were recorded for the clone carrying this T cell receptor beta chain. Its target is unknown. CDR3 length equals 16 residues. Looked up from germline, CDR1 is MNHEY and CDR2 is SVGEGT. Trimming at V came to 2 bases and at J to 2 bases, leaving 5 bases not matched to a gene. TCRdb reanalysed the RT-PCR reads using MiXCR and keeps one entry per CDR3 protein. The sample holds roughly 700,000 distinct CDR3 sequences, about 15% seen once. This record belongs to a study of response to subunit inactivated influenza vaccine. Overall study findings and caveats: The authors offered the suggestion that each seasonal influenza vaccination recruits few new T cells.

The source of this sequence is a middle-aged man who received an inactivated influenza vaccine. V and J are TRBV6-2 or TRBV6-3 and TRBJ2-1; 8 nucleotides agree with TRBD1. The specimen was PBMCs from blood, collected around 15 days before vaccination. This CDR3 reads CASSYQGARAYNEQFF. CDR3 nucleotides: TGTGCCAGCAGTTACCAGGGGGCGCGGGCCTACAATGAGCAGTTCTTC.